Listed here is a single T cell receptor (beta chain). The antigen remains undetermined. These data are taken from a study of OX40 agonist ivuxolimab in advanced cancers. General study points: Still undetermined is the antigen specificity of the expanded peripheral T cells.

The method was immunoSEQ multiplex PCR; TCRdb's version includes in-frame clones alone and lacks a portion of them. The sample lists 90,000 to 95,000 clones, around 87% occurring once. This CDR3 comprises 15 residues. The germline gives CDR1 SGHNT, CDR2 YENEEA. Trimming stripped 4 bases from V and 2 bases from J, with 14 bases between. V and J are TRBV11-3 and TRBJ2-5; unclear D gene. The origin of this receptor is an adult with an advanced solid tumor such as melanoma, head and neck, liver or kidney cancer. Source: CD4+ or CD8+ T cells sorted from blood, taken in a trial of the OX40 agonist ivuxolimab. The CDR3 nucleotides read TGTGCCAGCAGCTCCGCTCGAGGCCGACAAGAGACCCAGTACTTC. Translating it yields CASSSARGRQETQYF.